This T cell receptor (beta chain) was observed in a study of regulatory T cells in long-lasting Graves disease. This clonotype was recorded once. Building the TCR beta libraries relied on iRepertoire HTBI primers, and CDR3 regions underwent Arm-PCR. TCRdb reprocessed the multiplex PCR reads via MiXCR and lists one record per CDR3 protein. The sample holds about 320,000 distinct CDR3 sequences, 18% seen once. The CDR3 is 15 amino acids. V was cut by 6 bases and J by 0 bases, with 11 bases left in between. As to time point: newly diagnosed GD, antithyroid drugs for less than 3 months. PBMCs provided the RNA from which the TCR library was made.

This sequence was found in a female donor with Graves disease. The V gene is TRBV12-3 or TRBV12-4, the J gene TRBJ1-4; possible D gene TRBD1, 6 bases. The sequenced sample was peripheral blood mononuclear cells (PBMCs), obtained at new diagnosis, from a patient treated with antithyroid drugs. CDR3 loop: CASSSGAPTNEKLFF. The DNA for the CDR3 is TGTGCCAGCAGCTCAGGGGCTCCAACTAATGAAAAACTGTTTTTT.